The 5 T cell receptor beta chains given below trace back to one sample, sequenced in a study of CXCR3-negative and CXCR3-positive naive CD8 T cells. Whole-study findings and limits: Higher TRB CDR3 hydrophobicity marked CXCR3-positive naive cells relative to CXCR3-negative naive cells.

Their recognized antigens are unknown. UMI-tagged TRB cDNA libraries were built via 5' RACE. TCRdb re-called the 5' RACE reads; every CDR3 protein appears as one record, without DNA. The sample table sets out 65,000 to 90,000 distinct CDR3 sequences. Sequencing input: naive CXCR3+ CD8+ T cells from blood. The subset here: CD45RO-CCR7+CD27+CD95- naive CD8+ T cells expressing CXCR3 (TNR3+). These receptors were obtained from a human donor in good health. Some clones in this sample may be carry-over from other donors' samples.

This chain connects TRBV5-1 to TRBJ2-7; lacking DNA, the TRBD1 call made by TCRdb goes unchecked. Germline loops: CDR1 SGHRS, CDR2 YFSETQ. The CDR3 runs 14 residues. The CDR3 sequence is CASSHGTGSYEQYF.

V usage is TRBV27 and J usage is TRBJ2-7; the TCRdb D gene call, TRBD1, has no DNA to confirm it. The CDR3 runs to 17 residues. Looked up from germline, CDR1 is MNHEY and CDR2 is SMNVEV (reference sequence). CDR3 region: CASSLIGTVEQGGERYF.

The chain uses TRBV28 and TRBJ2-3; no DNA is available, so the TRBD1 call from TCRdb remains unchecked. Germline V lookup: CDR1 MDHEN, CDR2 SYDVKM. The CDR3 runs to 16 residues. The CDR3 sequence: CASSSPRQGSSDTQYF. The full variable domain, completed using reference TRBV28 and TRBJ2-3, is DVKVTQSSRYLVKRTGEKVFLECVQDMDHENMFWYRQDPGLGLRLIYFSYDVKMKEKGDIPEGYSVSREKKERFSLILESASTNQTSMYLCASSSPRQGSSDTQYFGPGTRLTVL.

The rearrangement links TRBV11-2 to TRBJ2-7. The CDR3 contains 12 residues. Germline-derived CDR1 and CDR2 are SGHAT and FQNNGV. CDR3 amino acids: CASSLGTNEQYF.

CDR3 region: CASSLRLDRGLAGELFF. The rearrangement uses TRBV12-3 or TRBV12-4 and TRBJ2-2; no DNA is available, so the TRBD1 call from TCRdb remains unchecked. The CDR3 runs 17 residues.